One and the same sample provided the 7 T cell receptor beta chains below, sequenced in a study of regulatory T cells in long-lasting Graves disease (dated by TCRdb to 2020 to 2023). Library prep was done by multiplex PCR. Sequencing instrument: Illumina HiSeq 4000. To build TCR beta libraries, CDR3 regions were amplified by Arm-PCR using iRepertoire HTBI primers. In-frame beta chains were kept once TCRdb had trimmed the public reads at Q25 with fastp and called clones with MiXCR. Records with the same CDR3 protein are collapsed into one entry carrying the most frequent genes and DNA. Counted in this sample were under 300,000 distinct CDR3 sequences; 20% to 25% of them appeared once. Over 11% of the sample lies in the top ten. The sample's time point label is to be understood as: newly diagnosed GD, antithyroid drugs for less than 3 months. RNA was extracted from PBMCs in TRIzol for both TCR sequencing and RNA sequencing.

This specimen consisted of peripheral blood mononuclear cells (PBMCs), obtained at new diagnosis, from a patient treated with antithyroid drugs. The receptors stem from a female donor with Graves disease.

This clonotype was seen at least ten times. The chain combines TRBV7-8 with TRBJ2-3; D uncertain. The germline V gene has CDR1 SGHVS and CDR2 FQNEAQ. This CDR3 has 10 amino acids. The V end was cut by 8 bases, the J end by 3 bases, with 3 bases between. The CDR3 nucleotides are TGTGCCAGCTCAACAGATACGCAGTATTTT. This codes for CASSTDTQYF.

The chain employs TRBV4-1 and TRBJ2-7; possible D gene TRBD1, 6 bases. The CDR3 consists of 15 residues. V lost 0 bases to trimming and J lost 3 bases, with 12 bases between them. Germline-derived CDR1 and CDR2 are MGHRA and YSYEKL. The CDR3 spells CASSQDGTRGYEQYF. CDR3 nucleotides: TGCGCCAGCAGCCAAGACGGGACACGAGGCTACGAGCAGTACTTC.

This clonotype has a handful of counts. The gene calls are TRBV7-3 and TRBJ1-5, with D perhaps TRBD1 (6 bases). The CDR3 consists of 15 residues. Germline V gene lookup returns CDR1 SGHTA and CDR2 FQGTGA. V dropped 2 bases and J dropped 9 bases, with 17 bases sitting between them. The CDR3 here is CASSLGGQRDRPQHF. In DNA, the CDR3 is TGTGCCAGCAGCTTAGGAGGACAGCGCGATCGGCCCCAGCATTTT.

This clonotype was observed at least ten times. This rearrangement joins TRBV7-8 to TRBJ2-3; D is undetermined. The CDR3 is 14 residues long. Between the trimmed V and J ends, which lost 6 bases and 3 bases, there was a span of 13 bases. CDR1 is SGHVS and CDR2 is FQNEAQ in the germline V gene. The CDR3, as DNA: TGTGCCAGCAGAGATGACGGCTGGACAGATACGCAGTATTTT. Translation: CASRDDGWTDTQYF.

This clonotype was detected many times. The chain links TRBV10-3 to TRBJ2-5; perhaps D is TRBD1 or TRBD2 (5 bases each). There are 14 residues in the CDR3. CDR1 is ENHRY, CDR2 SYGVKD, per germline. V was trimmed by 10 bases and J by 4 bases, leaving 19 bases between them. In DNA form, the CDR3 reads TGTGCCACTAGGGCCTGGCAGAGGGGAGAGACCCAGTACTTC. Protein: CATRAWQRGETQYF.

Turning to this clonotype: One end of the junction fails to match germline, which may point to a read error. The chain uses TRBV18 and TRBJ2-7, with 8 bases aligning to TRBD2. The CDR3 consists of 18 residues. Germline CDR1 KGHSH, CDR2 LQKENI. In nucleotides, the CDR3 is TGTGCCAGCGCACCCACCAGCAGTCCGGGAGGGCAAGCCTACGAGCAGTACTTC. It specifies CASAPTSSPGGQAYEQYF.

This clonotype has a count of ten or more. The V call is TRBV10-3, the J call TRBJ1-2; perhaps TRBD1 as D (5 bases). Trimming took off 0 bases at V and 2 bases at J, with 13 bases between the two ends. Germline V gene lookup returns CDR1 ENHRY and CDR2 SYGVKD. CDR3 length equals 16 residues. CDR3 in DNA: TGTGCCATCAGTGAGTCGAGGACACCTCCGAACTATGGCTACACCTTC. As protein: CAISESRTPPNYGYTF.